The 29 T cell receptor beta chains below were found in one sample sequenced in a study of technical replicates of blood from a handful of donors. Clones were sequenced by immunoSEQ multiplex PCR, and TCRdb holds only the in-frame ones, with some missing. Found here are 60,000 or so clones, about 87% of them singletons; the top ten hold approximately 4.7%. The sequenced sample was PBMCs. The receptors here all came from a human donor in good health. Some clones in this sample may be carry-over from other donors' samples.

There are a few counts of this clone. The J gene is TRBJ2-1, the V gene TRBV7-2, with 16 bases aligning to TRBD2. The CDR3 is 19 residues long. Germline loops: CDR1 SGHTA, CDR2 FQGNSA. J was trimmed by 0 bases and V by 4 bases; bases with no gene match: 6. This chain's CDR3 is CASSSPGLAGGSSYNEQFF. DNA of the CDR3: TGTGCCAGCAGCTCACCGGGACTAGCGGGAGGGAGCTCCTACAATGAGCAGTTCTTC.

The chain recombines TRBV27 with TRBJ2-7; possible D gene TRBD2, 7 bases. Trimming left V 2 bases short and J 2 bases short, with 16 bases between. The germline CDR1 and CDR2 sequences are MNHEY and SMNVEV (reference sequence). The CDR3 covers 16 residues. The chain's CDR3 is CASSLVGGAFPYEQYF. The CDR3 region has the DNA TGTGCCAGCAGTTTAGTAGGGGGGGCCTTCCCCTACGAGCAGTACTTC.

The CDR3: CAWSGPPGGPGELFF. CDR3 bases: TGTGCCTGGAGTGGACCCCCGGGAGGACCCGGGGAGCTGTTTTTT. The chain carries TRBV30 and TRBJ2-2; 7 positions match TRBD2. This CDR3 is 15 amino acids long. J was trimmed by 6 bases and V by 1 base; bases with no gene match: 8. CDR1 is GTSNPN and CDR2 is SVGIG in the germline V gene (reference sequence).

This chain links TRBV7-6 with TRBJ2-7; 7 bases line up with TRBD2. The ends lost 5 bases at V and 4 bases at J; junction bases unmatched: 11. CDR1 and CDR2 (germline): SGHVS, FNYEAQ. There are 15 residues in the CDR3. The CDR3 nucleotides read TGTGCCAGCAGCGACGGGGCGGGAGTGCGGTACGAGCAGTACTTC. Its translation is CASSDGAGVRYEQYF.

The gene calls are TRBV5-4 and TRBJ2-1; TRBD2 matches 7 bases. Germline V gene lookup returns CDR1 SGHNT and CDR2 YYREEE (reference sequence). The ends lost 1 base at V and 5 bases at J; junction bases unmatched: 6. This CDR3 comprises 15 residues. CDR3 bases: TGTGCCAGCAGCTTGTGGACGGGAGGCCACAATGAGCAGTTCTTC. Protein product: CASSLWTGGHNEQFF.

V gene TRBV14 combines with J gene TRBJ2-4; D is unresolved. The CDR3 sequence is 12 residues long. The germline CDR1 and CDR2 sequences are SGHDN and FVKESK. V was shortened by 5 bases and J by 6 bases, with 8 bases between the two germline ends. The CDR3 DNA sequence: TGTGCCAGCAGCGAAACTGGAAACATTCAGTACTTC. Residues: CASSETGNIQYF.

V and J are TRBV27 and TRBJ1-6, with D unresolved. Trimming removed 4 bases from V and 0 bases from J, with 16 bases in between. The CDR3 covers 18 residues. CDR1 MNHEY and CDR2 SMNVEV come from the germline V gene (reference sequence). The CDR3 reads CASSSAGRGSSYNSPLHF. The DNA of the CDR3 is TGTGCCAGCAGTTCGGCTGGGCGGGGAAGCTCCTATAATTCACCCCTCCACTTT.

The chain has TRBV14 and TRBJ2-1; D is possibly TRBD2 (6 bases). There are 14 residues in the CDR3. From germline, CDR1 is SGHDN and CDR2 FVKESK. V was pared by 4 bases and J by 7 bases, with 14 bases between. This CDR3 is CASSLIGGANEQFF. In nucleotides, the CDR3 is TGTGCCAGCAGCCTCATCGGAGGGGCAAATGAGCAGTTCTTC.

This chain joins TRBV5-4 and TRBJ1-1; 7 positions match TRBD1. This CDR3 spans 15 amino acids. J was trimmed by 1 base and V by 2 bases; bases with no gene match: 5. The V gene's germline CDR1 is SGHNT and CDR2 YYREEE (reference sequence). CDR3 nucleotide sequence: TGTGCCAGCAGCTTTAACAGGGGAGAGAACACTGAAGCTTTCTTT. Amino acids: CASSFNRGENTEAFF.

The chain uses TRBV6-5 and TRBJ1-6; 7 nucleotides agree with TRBD1. The V gene's germline CDR1 is MNHEY and CDR2 SVGAGI. V lost 6 bases to trimming and J lost 7 bases; unmatched junction nucleotides: 6. The CDR3 is 14 amino acids. CDR3 loop: CASSPGTENSPLHF. DNA for the CDR3: TGTGCCAGCAGCCCCGGGACAGAAAATTCACCCCTCCACTTT.

The chain employs TRBV6-5 and TRBJ1-1; D is possibly TRBD1 (5 bases). From germline, CDR1 is MNHEY and CDR2 SVGAGI. V lost 2 bases, J lost 9 bases, and 13 bases lay in between. The length of the CDR3 is 13 residues. The CDR3 DNA sequence: TGTGCCAGCAGTTACACCTGGGGGGGAAAAGCTTTCTTT. Its translation is CASSYTWGGKAFF.

This chain joins TRBV2 and TRBJ2-5; 7 bases line up with TRBD1. The V segment lost 11 bases and the J segment 2 bases; nucleotides outside the gene matches: 8. The CDR3 contains 13 residues. Germline assignment: CDR1 SNHLY and CDR2 FYNNEI. The CDR3 nucleotides are TGTGCCGGAAGGGGGACAGAGCAAGAGACCCAGTACTTC. Amino acids: CAGRGTEQETQYF.

The chain's CDR3 is CASSEPSPPYEQYF. The CDR3 DNA follows: TGTGCCAGCAGTGAACCCAGTCCCCCCTACGAGCAGTACTTC. This rearrangement joins TRBV2 to TRBJ2-7; D unclear. The V end was cut by 2 bases, the J end by 2 bases, with 10 bases between. Germline values: CDR1 SNHLY, CDR2 FYNNEI. This CDR3 has 14 residues.

The V and J genes are TRBV4-3 and TRBJ2-7; possible D gene TRBD2, 6 bases. V dropped 1 base and J dropped 4 bases, with 14 bases sitting between them. The CDR3 runs 15 residues. Germline CDR1 reads LGHNA; CDR2 reads YSLEER. Written as DNA, the CDR3 is TGCGCCAGCAGCCAAGGGCCGGGACTCACTTACGAGCAGTACTTC. Amino acid sequence: CASSQGPGLTYEQYF.

This CDR3 reads CAWSEWTRYNEQFF. The CDR3 DNA reads TGTGCCTGGAGTGAGTGGACTAGGTACAATGAGCAGTTCTTC. The J gene is TRBJ2-1, the V gene TRBV30, with TRBD2 matching over 7 bases. Germline CDR1 GTSNPN, CDR2 SVGIG (reference sequence). The ends lost 1 base at V and 4 bases at J; junction bases unmatched: 4. This CDR3 is 14 amino acids long. Full variable domain (rest looked up from reference TRBV30 and TRBJ2-1): SQTIHQWPATLVQPVGSPLSLECTVEGTSNPNLYWYRQAAGRGLQLLFYSVGIGQISSEVPQNLSASRPQDRQFILSSKKLLLSDSGFYLCAWSEWTRYNEQFFGPGTRLTVL.

The gene calls are TRBV6-6 and TRBJ2-2; tentative D call: TRBD2 (6 bases). Per germline, CDR1 MNHNY and CDR2 SVGAGI (reference sequence). With 2 bases removed from V and 9 bases from J, the gap between germline ends came to 16 bases. This CDR3 has 15 amino acids. CDR3 nucleotide sequence: TGTGCCAGCAGTTACGGGGGGACCCAGCGAAGGGAGCTGTTTTTT. As protein: CASSYGGTQRRELFF.

Comments on this clone: Other nucleotide sequences in the sample specify the same CDR3. The rearrangement joins TRBV5-6 to TRBJ2-7; D perhaps matches TRBD1 (6 bases). Looked up from germline, CDR1 is SGHDT and CDR2 is YYEEEE. The CDR3 extends over 13 amino acids. V dropped 4 bases and J dropped 5 bases, with 13 bases sitting between them. The CDR3 nucleotides read TGTGCCAGCAGCACCTCAGGGGTACACGAGCAGTACTTC. This encodes CASSTSGVHEQYF.

The chain couples TRBV5-1 to TRBJ1-4; 9 nucleotides align to TRBD1. V lost 5 bases to trimming and J lost 1 base; unmatched junction nucleotides: 6. Germline CDR1 reads SGHRS; CDR2 reads YFSETQ. The CDR3 spans 16 residues. This chain's CDR3 is CASRGRTGVTNEKLFF. The CDR3 DNA sequence: TGCGCCAGCAGGGGAAGGACAGGGGTAACTAATGAAAAACTGTTTTTT.

The chain employs TRBV7-2 and TRBJ1-4; 8 bases line up with TRBD1. The CDR3 runs to 15 residues. V lost 5 bases, J lost 4 bases, and 6 bases stayed unmatched. Germline CDR1 is SGHTA and CDR2 is FQGNSA. Here the CDR3 DNA reads TGTGCCAGCAGCCCCCAGGGGGCCCATAATGAAAAACTGTTTTTT. It codes for CASSPQGAHNEKLFF.

The chain links TRBV5-1 to TRBJ2-3; tentative D call: TRBD2 (6 bases). Germline V gives CDR1 SGHRS, CDR2 YFSETQ. The CDR3 extends over 14 amino acids. V was cut by 6 bases and J by 0 bases, with 11 bases left in between. CDR3 sequence (DNA): TGCGCCAGCAAGGCGGGATTTAGCACAGATACGCAGTATTTT. It codes for CASKAGFSTDTQYF. Supplemented by reference TRBV5-1 and TRBJ2-3, the full variable domain reads KAGVTQTPRYLIKTRGQQVTLSCSPISGHRSVSWYQQTPGQGLQFLFEYFSETQRNKGNFPGRFSGRQFSNSRSEMNVSTLELGDSALYLCASKAGFSTDTQYFGPGTRLTVL.

The rearrangement links TRBV2 to TRBJ2-1; maybe TRBD1 (6 bases). Germline CDR1 reads SNHLY; CDR2 reads FYNNEI. Trimming cost V 4 bases and J 4 bases, with 11 bases left between them. The CDR3 loop spans 14 amino acids. The CDR3 nucleotides are TGTGCCAGCAGTGGGACAGTAAAATACAATGAGCAGTTCTTC. It translates to CASSGTVKYNEQFF.

The table lists this clone with a count of one. The gene calls are TRBV13 and TRBJ1-1; 10 bases fit TRBD1. The CDR3 loop spans 13 amino acids. V dropped 5 bases and J dropped 12; count of bases not matched to a gene: 9. Per the germline V gene, CDR1 is PRHDT and CDR2 is FYEKMQ (reference sequence). CDR3 sequence (DNA): TGTGCCAGCAGCAAAGGGACAGGGGACAAATCTTTCTTT. Translated, it gives CASSKGTGDKSFF. Based on the CDR3 plus reference TRBV13 and TRBJ1-1, the full variable domain is AAGVIQSPRHLIKEKRETATLKCYPIPRHDTVYWYQQGPGQDPQFLISFYEKMQSDKGSIPDRFSAQQFSDYHSELNMSSLELGDSALYFCASSKGTGDKSFFGQGTRLTVV.

The rearrangement joins TRBV10-2 to TRBJ2-2; no clear D. This CDR3 contains 13 residues. V shed 7 bases and J shed 3 bases, with 9 bases lying between them. Germline V gene sequence: CDR1 WSHSY, CDR2 SAAADI. The CDR3 reads CASNLVDTGELFF. The CDR3 nucleotides are TGCGCCAGCAACCTAGTCGACACCGGGGAGCTGTTTTTT.

The chain links TRBV30 to TRBJ2-6, with TRBD1 matching 8 bases. The V gene end was trimmed by 3 bases and the J gene end by 2 bases; junction bases not matched to a gene: 12. Germline CDR1 and CDR2: GTSNPN and SVGIG (reference sequence). The CDR3 covers 18 residues. Here the CDR3 DNA reads TGTGCCTGGAGGGTGCGGGACAGGTTCCCGGCTGGGGCCAACGTCCTGACTTTC. This encodes CAWRVRDRFPAGANVLTF.

V is TRBV20-1 and J is TRBJ1-1; TRBD1 might be the D (6 bases). The CDR3 is 11 amino acids. V dropped 4 bases and J dropped 6 bases, with 9 bases sitting between them. Germline CDR1 and CDR2: DFQATT and SNEGSKA (reference sequence). The CDR3 nucleotides read TGCAGTGCTACAGACAGGCCTGAAGCTTTCTTT. Translated, it gives CSATDRPEAFF.

As for this clone: In the same sample, other DNA sequences code for this CDR3. The J gene is TRBJ2-2, the V gene TRBV7-3; TRBD2 agrees at 10 bases. This CDR3 region has 16 residues. In germline, CDR1 is SGHTA, CDR2 FQGTGA. V lost 1 base to trimming and J lost 5 bases; unmatched junction nucleotides: 4. The CDR3 DNA follows: TGTGCCAGCAGCTTAATAGCGGGAGGAGGAACCGGGGAGCTGTTTTTT. Translation: CASSLIAGGGTGELFF.

This chain joins TRBV9 and TRBJ2-3; D is perhaps TRBD2 (5 bases). Deletions cut 3 bases from V and 0 bases from J, with 17 bases between. Germline CDR1 SGDLS, CDR2 YYNGEE. This CDR3 spans 17 amino acids. CDR3 nucleotides: TGTGCCAGCAGCGCAGCCAGGACTCCCCTAAGCACAGATACGCAGTATTTT. Encoded protein: CASSAARTPLSTDTQYF.

The chain joins TRBV5-4 to TRBJ1-1; possible D gene TRBD1, 5 bases. The CDR3 runs to 14 residues. Germline lookup yields CDR1 SGHNT and CDR2 YYREEE (reference sequence). V lost 4 bases, J lost 2 bases, and 12 bases lay in between. CDR3 in DNA: TGTGCCAGCAGCGCGACAGAGACTAACACTGAAGCTTTCTTT. The encoded protein is CASSATETNTEAFF.

The chain links TRBV2 to TRBJ2-7, with D unclear. Trimming took 6 bases from V and 2 from J, leaving 17 bases between them. This CDR3 region has 15 residues. Germline assignment: CDR1 SNHLY and CDR2 FYNNEI. CDR3 amino acids: CASSPLYGWTYEQYF. CDR3 coding DNA: TGTGCCAGCAGCCCCTTATACGGGTGGACCTACGAGCAGTACTTC.